This TCR beta chain was sequenced during a study of beta chain features in type 1 diabetes. The isolated RNA, all of it, was reverse transcribed, so expressed TCRB transcripts were what got sequenced. Libraries were prepared by immunoSEQ multiplex PCR; TCRdb keeps only in-frame clonotypes and omits some of them. The sample carries roughly 330,000 clones, roughly 9.6% recorded once. The CDR3 consists of 17 residues. Between the trimmed V and J ends, which lost 1 base and 2 bases, there was a span of 16 bases. Germline loops: CDR1 MGHRA, CDR2 YSYEKL. This clone has only a few counts. The TCR was taken from a woman in her twenties or thirties in good health. The genes are TRBV4-1 and TRBJ2-3; D is possibly TRBD1 (6 bases). The specimen sequenced was naive CD4+ T cells from blood. In DNA form, the CDR3 reads TGCGCCAGCAGCCAAGTGGTCAGGGGCGCGAACACAGATACGCAGTATTTT. It codes for CASSQVVRGANTDTQYF.